This TCR beta chain was retrieved from a study of shared clonotypes between healthy human individuals. The wider study: Contributing individuals were a couple of females and a few males aged 18 to 49.

In germline, CDR1 is MRHNA, CDR2 SNTAGT. Losses at the gene ends were 4 bases for V and 9 bases for J; bases not matched to a gene: 9. This CDR3 is built from 14 residues. When replicate PCRs were run on sorted subsets, they used about 220 ng DNA, about 31,000 T cell genomes. Clones were read by immunoSEQ multiplex PCR, and TCRdb kept only the in-frame ones, dropping some. The top ten hold around 0.4% of the sample, which has roughly 2.2 million clones, 93% seen once. Points on this clone: Its antigen remains unidentified.

Notes on the study in general: Researchers found naive subsets generally carried larger estimated richness than memory subsets.

Study donors comprised healthy, HIV-negative adults devoid of recent acute infection or vaccination. Sequencing was done on a sample of naive CD4+ T cells from PBMCs. This sample's subset: CD45RA+ positively selected. This TCR derives from a man younger than 35 in good health. Some clones in this sample may be carry-over from other donors' samples. This chain links TRBV6-4 with TRBJ1-2; 9 positions match TRBD1. This CDR3 is CASSGTGVAGSYTF. The CDR3 region has the DNA TGTGCCAGCAGTGGGACAGGGGTGGCTGGAAGCTACACCTTC.